Below, 4 T cell receptor beta chains from the same sample are listed, as sequenced in a study of cytomegalovirus exposure and HLA in healthy donors. Use of 60 Vbeta and 13 Jbeta primers characterized the PCR. Data came from immunoSEQ multiplex PCR; TCRdb stores just in-frame clones and leaves some out. The profile shows about 260,000 clones, roughly 86% of them singletons. Sample: PBMCs. The receptor source for this set is a woman in her 40s in good health and CMV-seropositive.

This rearrangement joins TRBV7-2 to TRBJ2-7, with a weak D call TRBD1 (5 bases). The germline V gene has CDR1 SGHTA and CDR2 FQGNSA. This CDR3 contains 16 residues. Trimming removed 1 base at V and 2 bases at J, with 15 bases between. The chain's CDR3 is CASSLGLGLGAYEQYF. The CDR3 bases are TGTGCCAGCAGCTTAGGGTTAGGTCTAGGGGCCTACGAGCAGTACTTC.

This sequence joins TRBV7-2 and TRBJ2-1, with TRBD2 matching 8 bases. The CDR3 totals 13 residues. After removal of 5 bases from V and 8 bases from J, the junction contained 5 bases not matched to a gene. Germline V CDR1 and CDR2: SGHTA, FQGNSA. The chain's CDR3 is CASSLAREDEQFF. Here the CDR3 DNA reads TGTGCCAGCAGCCTGGCGCGGGAGGATGAGCAGTTCTTC.

The chain uses TRBV7-9 and TRBJ1-1; no clear D. Trimming left V 2 bases short and J 10 bases short, with 11 bases between. Germline assignment: CDR1 SEHNR and CDR2 FQNEAQ (reference sequence). The CDR3 covers 12 residues. The CDR3 reads CASSLRVGVAFF. In DNA, the CDR3 is TGTGCCAGCAGCTTACGGGTGGGTGTAGCTTTCTTT.

The V call is TRBV28, the J call TRBJ1-6, with TRBD1 matching over 9 bases. The V segment lost 4 bases and the J segment 5 bases; nucleotides outside the gene matches: 6. Germline V gene lookup returns CDR1 MDHEN and CDR2 SYDVKM. This CDR3 is built from 16 residues. The CDR3 protein is CASSWGQGRNNSPLHF. CDR3 coding DNA: TGTGCCAGCAGTTGGGGACAGGGTCGGAATAATTCACCCCTCCACTTT.